Listed here are 23 T cell receptor beta chains from one sample, sequenced in a study of T-cell reconstitution after alpha-beta-depleted transplantation in children. Unique molecular identifiers were incorporated during preparation of the TCRbeta library. TCRdb reanalysed the PCR reads using MiXCR and keeps one entry per CDR3 protein. The data show around 360,000 distinct CDR3 sequences, 10% seen once. Sequenced material: PBMCs from the stem cell graft donor, taken from the stem cell graft. All receptors come from a human donor who donated a stem cell graft to a child with acute lymphoblastic leukemia.

The CDR3 DNA follows: TGTGCCAGCAGCCAGTTTCACTTGAATGAGCAGTTCTTC. This sequence encodes CASSQFHLNEQFF. The chain is built from TRBV3-1 and TRBJ2-1; D remains unclear. Looked up from germline, CDR1 is LGHDT and CDR2 is YNNKEL (reference sequence). This CDR3 comprises 13 residues. V gave up 3 bases and J gave up 7 bases, with 10 bases separating them.

The chain links TRBV29-1 to TRBJ2-2; D remains ambiguous. CDR3 length: 10 residues. CDR1 is SQVTM, CDR2 ANQGSEA, per germline. In nucleotides, the CDR3 is TGCGGCCCAGGAAACGGGGAGCTGTTTTTT. Amino acids: CGPGNGELFF.

The rearrangement links TRBV13 to TRBJ2-1; D not certain. Germline V CDR1 and CDR2: PRHDT, FYEKMQ (reference sequence). The V end was cut by 0 bases, the J end by 0 bases, with 6 bases between. The CDR3 totals 15 residues. CDR3 sequence: CASSLGHLSYNEQFF. CDR3 sequence (DNA): TGTGCCAGCAGCTTAGGGCACCTCTCCTACAATGAGCAGTTCTTC.

V and J are TRBV29-1 and TRBJ2-2; weak D call: TRBD1 (5 bases). V was cut by 4 bases and J by 2 bases, with 11 bases left in between. The CDR3 loop spans 14 amino acids. From germline, CDR1 is SQVTM and CDR2 ANQGSEA. CDR3 sequence reads: CSVVGPKNTGELFF. The CDR3 region has the DNA TGCAGCGTTGTGGGGCCGAAAAACACCGGGGAGCTGTTTTTT.

The table lists this clonotype with many counts. V is TRBV4-3 and J is TRBJ2-3; 12 bases fit TRBD2. This CDR3 contains 16 residues. The V segment lost 0 bases and the J segment 3 bases; nucleotides outside the gene matches: 1. Per the germline V gene, CDR1 is LGHNA and CDR2 is YSLEER. The CDR3 loop is CASSQELAGGTDTQYF. CDR3 in DNA: TGCGCCAGCAGCCAAGAGCTAGCGGGAGGGACAGATACGCAGTATTTT.

This clonotype was recorded a few times. The chain links TRBV18 to TRBJ1-5; 8 bases map to TRBD1. Germline lookup yields CDR1 KGHSH and CDR2 LQKENI. The CDR3 totals 17 residues. Trimming cost V 3 bases and J 0 bases; bases outside gene matches: 7. CDR3 nucleotide sequence: TGTGCCAGCTCACCCGACAGGGGATCCTATAGCAATCAGCCCCAGCATTTT. This codes for CASSPDRGSYSNQPQHF.

This clonotype has ten or more counts. J is TRBJ2-3 and V is TRBV15; D gene ambiguous. The length of the CDR3 is 11 residues. Looked up from germline, CDR1 is LNHNV and CDR2 is YYDKDF (reference sequence). Trimming removed 3 bases at V and 2 bases at J, with 0 bases between. The CDR3: CATSSTDTQYF. CDR3 nucleotides: TGTGCCACCAGCAGCACAGATACGCAGTATTTT. Filled out from reference TRBV15 and TRBJ2-3, the complete variable domain reads DAMVIQNPRYQVTQFGKPVTLSCSQTLNHNVMYWYQQKSSQAPKLLFHYYDKDFNNEADTPDNFQSRRPNTSFCFLDIRSPGLGDTAMYLCATSSTDTQYFGPGTRLTVL.

J is TRBJ2-7 and V is TRBV4-2; tentative D call: TRBD2 (6 bases). The CDR3 runs 21 residues. V lost 10 bases to trimming and J lost 0 bases, with 37 bases between them. The V gene's germline CDR1 is LGHNA and CDR2 YNFKEQ. The CDR3 here is CAMGPGLKCWGHISSSYEQYF. CDR3 DNA sequence: TGTGCCATGGGCCCCGGACTAAAATGCTGGGGCCACATTTCTAGCTCCTACGAGCAGTACTTC.

V is TRBV6-2 or TRBV6-3 and J is TRBJ2-5; 11 bases align to TRBD1. This CDR3 comprises 17 residues. V lost 2 bases to trimming and J lost 0 bases; unmatched junction nucleotides: 5. The germline V gene encodes CDR1 MNHEY and CDR2 SVGEGT. The CDR3 DNA reads as TGTGCCAGCAGTTACAGCCGGGACAGGGGGTACCAAGAGACCCAGTACTTC. This codes for CASSYSRDRGYQETQYF.

This clonotype was detected only a few times. This sequence joins TRBV7-2 and TRBJ2-1, with 12 bases identical to TRBD2. The CDR3 runs to 15 residues. Germline V gene sequence: CDR1 SGHTA, CDR2 FQGNSA. V trimming: 10 bases; J trimming: 9 bases; junction bases outside the gene matches: 13. CDR3 coding DNA: TGTGCCACAAGGGAACGACTAGCGGGAGCAAGTGAGCAGTTCTTC. Translated: CATRERLAGASEQFF.

This clonotype was seen a few times. The gene calls are TRBV30 and TRBJ2-1; D possibly uses TRBD1 or TRBD2 (5 bases each). Per the germline V gene, CDR1 is GTSNPN and CDR2 is SVGIG (reference sequence). Between the trimmed V and J ends, which lost 3 bases and 5 bases, there was a span of 23 bases. The CDR3 has 17 residues. The CDR3 spells CAWSVLLRARANNEQFF. CDR3 bases: TGTGCCTGGAGCGTCCTCCTCAGGGCGAGGGCGAACAATGAGCAGTTCTTC.

This clonotype was seen at least ten times. The chain recombines TRBV20-1 with TRBJ2-7, with TRBD2 identical over 10 bases. Trimming cost V 5 bases and J 2 bases; bases outside gene matches: 6. Germline V gives CDR1 DFQATT, CDR2 SNEGSKA (reference sequence). CDR3 length: 14 amino acids. CDR3 sequence: CSAEVGLAAYEQYF. CDR3 bases: TGCAGTGCTGAAGTCGGACTAGCGGCCTACGAGCAGTACTTC.

This clonotype was picked up a small number of times. The J gene is TRBJ2-2, the V gene TRBV27; D is possibly TRBD1 (6 bases). This CDR3 spans 16 amino acids. V lost 4 bases, J lost 4 bases, and 16 bases lay in between. Looked up from germline, CDR1 is MNHEY and CDR2 is SMNVEV (reference sequence). The CDR3: CASSSLTGWVTGELFF. The CDR3 bases are TGTGCCAGCAGTTCCCTTACAGGGTGGGTCACCGGGGAGCTGTTTTTT.

The chain employs TRBV10-3 and TRBJ2-1, with TRBD1 matching over 7 bases. Germline V lookup: CDR1 ENHRY, CDR2 SYGVKD. The CDR3 length is 16 residues. Trimming at V came to 6 bases and at J to 9 bases, leaving 17 bases not matched to a gene. CDR3 in amino acids: CAIRPLDLQGKGEQFF. In DNA form, the CDR3 reads TGTGCCATCAGACCCCTCGACCTACAGGGGAAGGGTGAGCAGTTCTTC.

This clonotype occurred many times. This chain joins TRBV29-1 and TRBJ2-1, with D tentatively TRBD2 (5 bases). Trimming pared 1 base from V and 7 bases from J, leaving 14 bases between. Germline CDR1 SQVTM, CDR2 ANQGSEA. CDR3 size: 14 residues. CDR3 coding DNA: TGCAGCGTTGAAGTTTTCGGGGTACGGAATGAGCAGTTCTTC. Translation gives CSVEVFGVRNEQFF.

The CDR3 reads CASSPSSGRGETQYF. The DNA of the CDR3 is TGTGCCAGCAGTCCGAGTTCGGGACGCGGAGAGACCCAGTACTTC. V gene TRBV6-1 combines with J gene TRBJ2-5; the D gene could be TRBD1 or TRBD2 (5 bases each). CDR3 size: 15 residues. Trimming left V 5 bases short and J 4 bases short, with 17 bases between. In germline, CDR1 is MNHNS, CDR2 SASEGT.

V and J are TRBV20-1 and TRBJ1-2, with TRBD1 identical over 7 bases. V trimming: 2 bases; J trimming: 7 bases; junction bases outside the gene matches: 10. Germline V gene sequence: CDR1 DFQATT, CDR2 SNEGSKA (reference sequence). This CDR3 region has 14 residues. The CDR3, as DNA: TGCAGTGCTAGAACAGGGGAATGGGCGGGTGGCTACACCTTC. This sequence encodes CSARTGEWAGGYTF.

This clonotype was found many times. For the CDR3, the DNA is TGTGCCAGCAGCTTGACCAATAATTCACCCCTCCACTTT. This gives the protein CASSLTNNSPLHF. This chain uses TRBV5-6 with TRBJ1-6; D not resolved. The CDR3 loop spans 13 amino acids. Germline V gives CDR1 SGHDT, CDR2 YYEEEE. Trimming shortened V by 1 base and J by 5 bases, and 4 bases separated the two germline ends.

This chain connects TRBV10-3 to TRBJ2-3; D remains unclear. With 0 bases removed from V and 5 bases from J, the gap between germline ends came to 0 bases. The CDR3 loop spans 11 amino acids. Germline lookup yields CDR1 ENHRY and CDR2 SYGVKD. The CDR3 sequence is CAISESDTQYF. The CDR3 DNA follows: TGTGCCATCAGTGAGTCAGATACGCAGTATTTT.

J is TRBJ2-1 and V is TRBV5-1; 9 bases agree with TRBD2. This CDR3 spans 15 amino acids. Trimming took 4 bases from V and 2 from J; bases not matched to a gene: 4. CDR1 SGHRS and CDR2 YFSETQ come from the germline V gene. The CDR3 is CASSIRLAAYNEQFF. DNA for the CDR3: TGCGCCAGCAGCATTAGACTAGCGGCCTACAATGAGCAGTTCTTC.

The table lists this clonotype with a few counts. The rearrangement joins TRBV27 to TRBJ2-7; TRBD1 matches 9 bases. The CDR3 totals 16 residues. J gave up 5 bases and V 10 bases, and 18 bases lay outside the gene matches. Germline CDR1 and CDR2: MNHEY and SMNVEV (reference sequence). CDR3: CATQVTGGAGYDEQYF. CDR3 bases: TGTGCCACACAGGTCACAGGGGGCGCAGGGTACGACGAGCAGTACTTC.

The gene calls are TRBV5-1 and TRBJ2-3; tentative D call: TRBD2 (6 bases). Looked up from germline, CDR1 is SGHRS and CDR2 is YFSETQ. The CDR3 runs to 16 residues. The V and J ends lost 4 bases and 0 bases respectively, with 15 bases between them. The CDR3 loop reads CASSQSGEASTDTQYF. The CDR3 region has the DNA TGCGCCAGCAGCCAGTCGGGGGAGGCGAGCACAGATACGCAGTATTTT.

In its sample, this clonotype was seen a few times. In DNA, the CDR3 is TGTGCCAGCAGTTACGGGTTCCCAACTAATGAAAAACTGTTTTTT. It specifies CASSYGFPTNEKLFF. The chain couples TRBV6-5 to TRBJ1-4; D not resolved. This CDR3 region has 15 residues. Looked up from germline, CDR1 is MNHEY and CDR2 is SVGAGI. V lost 2 bases to trimming and J lost 0 bases, with 7 bases between them.